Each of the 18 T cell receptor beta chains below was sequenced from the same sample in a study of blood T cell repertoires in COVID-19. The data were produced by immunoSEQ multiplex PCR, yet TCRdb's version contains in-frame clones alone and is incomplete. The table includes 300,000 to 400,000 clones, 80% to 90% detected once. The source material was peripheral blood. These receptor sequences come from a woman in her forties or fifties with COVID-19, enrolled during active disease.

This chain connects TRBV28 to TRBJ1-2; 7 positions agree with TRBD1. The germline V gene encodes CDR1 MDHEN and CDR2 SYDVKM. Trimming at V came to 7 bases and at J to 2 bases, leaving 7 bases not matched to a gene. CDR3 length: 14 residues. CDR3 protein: CASTQGGQNYGYTF. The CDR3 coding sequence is TGTGCCAGCACCCAGGGGGGACAGAACTATGGCTACACCTTC.

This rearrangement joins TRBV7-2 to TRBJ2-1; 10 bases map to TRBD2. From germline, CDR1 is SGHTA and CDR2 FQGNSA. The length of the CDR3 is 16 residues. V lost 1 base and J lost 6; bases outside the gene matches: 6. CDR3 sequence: CASSLVSGRASNEQFF. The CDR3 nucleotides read TGTGCCAGCAGCTTAGTAAGCGGGAGGGCCAGCAATGAGCAGTTCTTC.

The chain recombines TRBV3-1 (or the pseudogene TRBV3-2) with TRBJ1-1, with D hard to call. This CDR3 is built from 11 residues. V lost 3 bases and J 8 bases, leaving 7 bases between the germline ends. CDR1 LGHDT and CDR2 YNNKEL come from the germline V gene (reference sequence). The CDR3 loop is CASSQAREAFF. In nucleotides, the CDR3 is TGTGCCAGCAGCCAGGCCCGAGAAGCTTTCTTT.

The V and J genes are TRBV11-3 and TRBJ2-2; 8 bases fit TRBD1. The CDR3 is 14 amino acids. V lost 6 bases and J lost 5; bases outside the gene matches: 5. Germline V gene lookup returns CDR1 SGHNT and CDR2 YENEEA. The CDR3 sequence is CASRGQGLTGELFF. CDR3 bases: TGTGCCAGCAGAGGACAGGGTCTAACCGGGGAGCTGTTTTTT.

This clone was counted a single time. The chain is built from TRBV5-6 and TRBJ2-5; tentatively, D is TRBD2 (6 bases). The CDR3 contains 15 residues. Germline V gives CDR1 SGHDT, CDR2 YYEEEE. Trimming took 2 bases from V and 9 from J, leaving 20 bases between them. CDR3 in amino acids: CASSLGRPSTKAQYF. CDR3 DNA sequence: TGTGCCAGCAGCTTAGGGAGGCCCTCCACGAAGGCCCAGTACTTC.

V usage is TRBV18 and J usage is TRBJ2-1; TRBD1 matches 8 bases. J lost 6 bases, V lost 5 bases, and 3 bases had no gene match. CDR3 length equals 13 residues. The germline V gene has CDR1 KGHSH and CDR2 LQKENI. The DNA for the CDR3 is TGTGCCAGCTCAACGGGACAGGCCAATGAGCAGTTCTTC. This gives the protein CASSTGQANEQFF. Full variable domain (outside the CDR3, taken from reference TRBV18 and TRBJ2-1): NAGVMQNPRHLVRRRGQEARLRCSPMKGHSHVYWYRQLPEEGLKFMVYLQKENIIDESGMPKERFSAEFPKEGPSILRIQQVVRGDSAAYFCASSTGQANEQFFGPGTRLTVL.

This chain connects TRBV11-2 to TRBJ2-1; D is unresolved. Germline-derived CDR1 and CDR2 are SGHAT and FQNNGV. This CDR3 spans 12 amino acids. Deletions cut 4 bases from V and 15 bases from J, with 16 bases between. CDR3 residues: CASSSGLSLAFF. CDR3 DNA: TGTGCCAGCAGCTCGGGTCTCTCTCTCGCGTTCTTC.

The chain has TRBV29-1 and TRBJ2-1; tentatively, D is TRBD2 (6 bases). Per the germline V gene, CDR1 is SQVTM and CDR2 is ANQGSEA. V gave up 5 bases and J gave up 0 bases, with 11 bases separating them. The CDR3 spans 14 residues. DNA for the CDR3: TGCAGCGTTAAGTCCGGGAGCTCCTACAATGAGCAGTTCTTC. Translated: CSVKSGSSYNEQFF.

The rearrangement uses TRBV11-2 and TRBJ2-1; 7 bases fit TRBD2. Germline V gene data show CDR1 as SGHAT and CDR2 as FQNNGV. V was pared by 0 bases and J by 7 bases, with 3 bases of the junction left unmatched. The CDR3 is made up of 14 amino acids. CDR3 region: CASSLDGRGNEQFF. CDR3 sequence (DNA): TGTGCCAGCAGCTTAGATGGGAGGGGTAATGAGCAGTTCTTC.

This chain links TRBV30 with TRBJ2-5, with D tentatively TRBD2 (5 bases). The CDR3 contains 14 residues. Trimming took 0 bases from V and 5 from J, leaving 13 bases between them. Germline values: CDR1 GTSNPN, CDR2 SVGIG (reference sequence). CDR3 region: CAWSVRVTRETQYF. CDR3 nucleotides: TGTGCCTGGAGTGTACGGGTCACTAGGGAGACCCAGTACTTC.

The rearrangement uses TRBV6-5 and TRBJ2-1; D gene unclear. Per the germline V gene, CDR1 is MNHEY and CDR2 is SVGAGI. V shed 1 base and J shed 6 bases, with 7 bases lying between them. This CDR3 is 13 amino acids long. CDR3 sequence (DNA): TGTGCCAGCAGTTACTTTGACTCCAATGAGCAGTTCTTC. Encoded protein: CASSYFDSNEQFF.

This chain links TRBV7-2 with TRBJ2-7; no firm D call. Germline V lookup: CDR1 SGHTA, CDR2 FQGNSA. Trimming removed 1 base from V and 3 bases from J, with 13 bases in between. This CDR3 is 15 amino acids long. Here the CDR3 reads CASSLVSSGDYEQYF. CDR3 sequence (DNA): TGTGCCAGCAGCTTAGTGTCTTCCGGAGACTACGAGCAGTACTTC.

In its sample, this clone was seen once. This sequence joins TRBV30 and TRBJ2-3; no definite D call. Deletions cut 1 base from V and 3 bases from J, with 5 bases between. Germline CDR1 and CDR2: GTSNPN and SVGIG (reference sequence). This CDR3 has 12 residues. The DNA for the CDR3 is TGTGCCTGGAGTGGAACAACAGATACGCAGTATTTT. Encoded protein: CAWSGTTDTQYF.

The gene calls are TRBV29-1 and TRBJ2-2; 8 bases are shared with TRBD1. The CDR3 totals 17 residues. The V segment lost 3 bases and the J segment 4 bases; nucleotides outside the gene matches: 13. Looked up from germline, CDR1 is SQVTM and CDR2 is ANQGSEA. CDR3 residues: CSVDLPPTGAGTGELFF. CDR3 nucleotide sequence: TGCAGCGTTGACCTCCCCCCGACAGGGGCAGGCACCGGGGAGCTGTTTTTT.

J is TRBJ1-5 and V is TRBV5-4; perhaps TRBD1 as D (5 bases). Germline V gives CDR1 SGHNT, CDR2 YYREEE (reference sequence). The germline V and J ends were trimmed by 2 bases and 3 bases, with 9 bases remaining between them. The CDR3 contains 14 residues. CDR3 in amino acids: CASSFSGNNQPQHF. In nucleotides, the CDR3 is TGTGCCAGCAGCTTTTCAGGGAACAATCAGCCCCAGCATTTT.

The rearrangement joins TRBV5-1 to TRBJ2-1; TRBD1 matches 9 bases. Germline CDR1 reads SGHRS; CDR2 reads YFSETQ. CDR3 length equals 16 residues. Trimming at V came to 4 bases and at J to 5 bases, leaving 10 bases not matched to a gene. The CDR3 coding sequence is TGCGCCAGCAGCCGCCTCCGGGACAGGGCCCACAATGAGCAGTTCTTC. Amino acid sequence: CASSRLRDRAHNEQFF.

Written as DNA, the CDR3 is TGTGCCAGCAGCGAGGCTAGCTTGACAGATACGCAGTATTTT. This sequence encodes CASSEASLTDTQYF. The J gene is TRBJ2-3, the V gene TRBV2; D might be TRBD2 (5 bases). Germline V lookup: CDR1 SNHLY, CDR2 FYNNEI. V was cut by 6 bases and J by 3 bases, with 13 bases left in between. This CDR3 region has 14 residues.

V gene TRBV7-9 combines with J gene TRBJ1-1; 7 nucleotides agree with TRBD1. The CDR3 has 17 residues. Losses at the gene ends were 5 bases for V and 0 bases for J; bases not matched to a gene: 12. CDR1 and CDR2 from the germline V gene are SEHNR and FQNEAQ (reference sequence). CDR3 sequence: CASSLWTGYPLNTEAFF. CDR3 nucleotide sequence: TGTGCCAGCAGCCTCTGGACAGGATACCCCCTGAACACTGAAGCTTTCTTT. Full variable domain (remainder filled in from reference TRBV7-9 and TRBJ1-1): DTGVSQNPRHKITKRGQNVTFRCDPISEHNRLYWYRQTLGQGPEFLTYFQNEAQLEKSRLLSDRFSAERPKGSFSTLEIQRTEQGDSAMYLCASSLWTGYPLNTEAFFGQGTRLTVV.